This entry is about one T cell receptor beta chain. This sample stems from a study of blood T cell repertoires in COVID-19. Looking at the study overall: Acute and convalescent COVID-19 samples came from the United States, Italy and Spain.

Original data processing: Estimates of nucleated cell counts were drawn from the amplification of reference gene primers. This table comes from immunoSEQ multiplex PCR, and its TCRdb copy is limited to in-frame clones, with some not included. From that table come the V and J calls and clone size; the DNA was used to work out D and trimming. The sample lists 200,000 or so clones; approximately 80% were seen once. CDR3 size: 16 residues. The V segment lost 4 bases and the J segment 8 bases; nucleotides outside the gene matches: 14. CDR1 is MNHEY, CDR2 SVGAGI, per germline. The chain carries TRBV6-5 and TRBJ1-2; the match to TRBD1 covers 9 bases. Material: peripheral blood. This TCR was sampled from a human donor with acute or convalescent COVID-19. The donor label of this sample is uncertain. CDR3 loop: CASSSPGTGRPGGYTF. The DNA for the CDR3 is TGTGCCAGCAGTTCCCCCGGGACAGGGAGGCCCGGGGGCTACACCTTC.